The clone carrying this TCR beta chain was observed a single time. What it recognizes is unknown. This specimen belongs to a study of cytomegalovirus exposure and HLA in healthy donors. Study findings and constraints: In a later analysis, V- and J-gene trimming of beta chains associated with a DCLRE1C missense variant, replicated independently. It was approximately 160 TCR beta chains that were listed as cytomegalovirus-associated.

Germline V CDR1 and CDR2: MNHNY, SVGAGI (reference sequence). The CDR3 contains 15 residues. V dropped 0 bases and J dropped 9; count of bases not matched to a gene: 6. PCR primers comprised 60 Vbeta and 13 Jbeta primers. This table comes from immunoSEQ multiplex PCR, and its TCRdb copy is limited to in-frame clones, with some not included. The sample lists about 120,000 clones; around three quarters were seen once. V usage is TRBV6-6 and J usage is TRBJ2-2; 8 bases agree with TRBD2. Sequenced: PBMCs. The TCR was taken from a woman between 45 and 60 years old in good health and CMV-seronegative. CDR3 sequence reads: CASSYSGGGSWELFF. The DNA for the CDR3 is TGTGCCAGCAGTTACTCCGGGGGGGGATCCTGGGAGCTGTTTTTT.